This T cell receptor beta chain came from a study of cytomegalovirus exposure and HLA in healthy donors. Findings of the study overall: Further analysis was carried out later, and it showed several of the most significant clusters appearing linked to common viral pathogens. V segments that were indistinguishable, TRBV6-2 and TRBV6-3 among them, were omitted from analysis. By HLA locus, TCR association rates varied in a later analysis, with DRB1 showing the most and HLA-C the fewest. It was 150 to 200 TCR beta chains that were listed as cytomegalovirus-associated.

Of note for this clone: Its antigen is not identified.

The PCR employed 60 Vbeta primers together with 13 Jbeta primers. TCRdb keeps only in-frame clones here, not all; method: immunoSEQ multiplex PCR. In all, the sample yields roughly 50,000 clones. Germline V gene data show CDR1 as MNHEY and CDR2 as SVGAGI. CDR3 length: 16 amino acids. What was sequenced was PBMCs. The TCR originated in a man in his forties or fifties in good health and CMV-seropositive. The chain carries TRBV6-5 and TRBJ2-5; unclear D gene. TRBJ2-7 matches the DNA end more closely, so the J call is doubtful. CDR3 bases: TGTGCCAGCAGTTCTCCCCTGGCAGCCGGCAGGTACGAGCAGTACTTC. Residues: CASSSPLAAGRYEQYF.